What follows are 9 T cell receptor beta chains derived from one specimen sequenced in a study of CXCR3-negative and CXCR3-positive naive CD8 T cells. The study, taken as a whole, reports: More hydrophobic TRB CDR3s occurred in CXCR3-positive than in CXCR3-negative naive cells.

Their antigens are not known. Researchers prepared the TRB cDNA libraries using 5' RACE with UMI labels. No DNA is given; TCRdb re-called the 5' RACE reads and lists each CDR3 protein once. The sample's table shows 150,000 to 180,000 distinct CDR3 sequences. Sequenced input: naive CXCR3+ CD8+ T cells from blood. Subset denoted: CD45RO-CCR7+CD27+CD95- naive CD8+ T cells expressing CXCR3 (TNR3+). The receptors shown here come from a human donor in good health. Some clones in this sample may be carry-over from other donors' samples.

This rearrangement joins TRBV7-9 to TRBJ2-7; TCRdb gives TRBD1 as the D gene, but with no DNA this cannot be confirmed. CDR1 and CDR2 (germline): SEHNR, FQNEAQ (reference sequence). The CDR3 loop spans 14 amino acids. The CDR3 protein is CASSLLGAMPEQYF.

The genes are TRBV20-1 and TRBJ1-2; lacking DNA, the TRBD1 call made by TCRdb goes unchecked. The CDR3 totals 13 residues. Germline-derived CDR1 and CDR2 are DFQATT and SNEGSKA (reference sequence). CDR3 loop: CSARLGDGYGYTF.

V gene TRBV5-6 combines with J gene TRBJ2-7; the TCRdb call, TRBD1, lacks DNA for checking. This CDR3 has 15 residues. Germline assignment: CDR1 SGHDT and CDR2 YYEEEE. The CDR3 is CASSGLGGGNNEQYF. Looking up the rest from reference TRBV5-6 and TRBJ2-7 gives the full variable domain: DAGVTQSPTHLIKTRGQQVTLRCSPKSGHDTVSWYQQALGQGPQFIFQYYEEEERQRGNFPDRFSGHQFPNYSSELNVNALLLGDSALYLCASSGLGGGNNEQYFGPGTRLTVT.

This chain links TRBV2 with TRBJ2-2. Per germline, CDR1 SNHLY and CDR2 FYNNEI. This CDR3 region has 11 residues. CDR3 protein: CASSEGGELFF.

The rearrangement joins TRBV12-3 or TRBV12-4 to TRBJ2-1; the TRBD1 assignment by TCRdb is unverifiable without DNA. The CDR3 spans 15 residues. CDR3 amino acids: CASSLTGRFLDEQFF.

The chain combines TRBV30 with TRBJ2-2; TCRdb indicates TRBD1, and absent DNA this call remains unverified. The CDR3 consists of 14 residues. In germline, CDR1 is GTSNPN, CDR2 SVGIG (reference sequence). The CDR3 loop reads CAWRDRANTGELFF.

The CDR3 here is CASLVGGELFF. This chain links TRBV19 with TRBJ2-2. The CDR3 has 11 residues. Germline lookup yields CDR1 LNHDA and CDR2 SQIVND (reference sequence).

The V call is TRBV19, the J call TRBJ2-4; with no DNA, the TCRdb D assignment of TRBD1 cannot be verified. The CDR3 is 13 residues long. CDR1 and CDR2 from the germline V gene are LNHDA and SQIVND (reference sequence). CDR3 amino acids: CASNEGGLNIQYF.

The V call is TRBV28, the J call TRBJ2-5; the TCRdb D gene call, TRBD2, has no DNA to confirm it. The CDR3 covers 16 residues. Germline V lookup: CDR1 MDHEN, CDR2 SYDVKM. The CDR3 loop reads CASSPQIAGGRETQYF.